This T cell receptor (beta chain) emerged from a study of cytomegalovirus exposure and HLA in healthy donors. Study-level results: An ancestry cluster, one associated with Asian ancestry, reportedly showed fewer N-insertions than the roughly 610-donor mean in a later analysis.

This CDR3 spans 14 amino acids. Germline assignment: CDR1 MNHNS and CDR2 SASEGT. This PCR relied on a set of 60 Vbeta primers and 13 Jbeta primers. The repertoire was sequenced with immunoSEQ multiplex PCR; TCRdb's copy has only in-frame clones and lacks some. Counted here are 100,000 to 150,000 clones, nearly 80% occurring once; the ten biggest clones make up just under 6.5%. This clone was seen just once. Its matching antigen is unknown. What was sequenced was PBMCs. The J gene is TRBJ2-5, the V gene TRBV6-1, with 7 bases fitting TRBD2. The end of the DNA fits TRBJ2-7 better, so the J call may be wrong. This clonotype was obtained from a woman between 40 and 55 years old in good health and CMV-seronegative. The CDR3 loop is CASSPPRGVGEQYF. DNA for the CDR3: TGTGCCAGCAGTCCCCCTCGGGGGGTCGGCGAGCAGTACTTC.